This TCR beta chain was found in a study of response to subunit inactivated influenza vaccine. General study results and limits: The authors suggested that every seasonal influenza vaccination recruits few new T cells.

The CDR3 runs to 13 residues. V was clipped by 6 bases and J by 2 bases, with 11 bases between them. Per germline, CDR1 SGHRS and CDR2 YFSETQ. One entry per CDR3 protein, called by TCRdb with MiXCR from the RT-PCR reads. Of about 500,000 distinct CDR3 sequences in the sample, more than 15% were seen once. In this sample, this clonotype turned up a few times. Its antigen is still unknown. Sequenced material: CD4+ T cells sorted from PBMCs, taken around 2 years after vaccination. The TCR comes from a man aged 50-75 years who received an inactivated influenza vaccine. The gene calls are TRBV5-1 and TRBJ2-5; D gene uncertain. CDR3 coding DNA: TGCGCCAGCACCTTATCCAGTCAAGAGACCCAGTACTTC. Translated, it gives CASTLSSQETQYF.